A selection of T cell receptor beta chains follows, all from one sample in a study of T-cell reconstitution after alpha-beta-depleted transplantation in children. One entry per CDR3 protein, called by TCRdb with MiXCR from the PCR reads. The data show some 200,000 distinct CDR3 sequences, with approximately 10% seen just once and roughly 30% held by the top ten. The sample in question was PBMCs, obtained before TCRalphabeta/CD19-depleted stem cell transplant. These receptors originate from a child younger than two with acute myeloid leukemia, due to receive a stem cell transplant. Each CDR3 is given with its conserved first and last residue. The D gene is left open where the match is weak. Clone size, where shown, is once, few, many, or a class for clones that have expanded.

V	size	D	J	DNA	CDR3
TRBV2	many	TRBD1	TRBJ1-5	TGTGCCAGCAGTGGCCGGGACAGGAGTCAGCCCCAGCATTTT	CASSGRDRSQPQHF
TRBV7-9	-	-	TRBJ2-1	TGTGCCAGCAGCTTAATCCGGGGTTACAATGAGCAGTTCTTC	CASSLIRGYNEQFF
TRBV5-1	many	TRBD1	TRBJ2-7	TGCGCCAGCAGCACGACGACAGGGTCCTACGAGCAGTACTTC	CASSTTTGSYEQYF
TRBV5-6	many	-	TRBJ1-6	TGTGCCAGCAGCCTAAGGAATTCACCCCTCCACTTT	CASSLRNSPLHF
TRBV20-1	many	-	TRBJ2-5	TGCAGTGCCAGTCAAGAGACCCAGTACTTC	CSASQETQYF
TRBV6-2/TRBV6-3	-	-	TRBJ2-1	TGTGCCAGCAGGAGGGATCTCTACAATGAGCAGTTCTTC	CASRRDLYNEQFF
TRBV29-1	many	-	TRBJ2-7	TGCAGCGTTGACGAGCAGTACTTC	CSVDEQYF
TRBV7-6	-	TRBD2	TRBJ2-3	TGTGCCAGCAGCTTAGCCGGGACTAGCGCCACAGATACGCAGTATTTT	CASSLAGTSATDTQYF
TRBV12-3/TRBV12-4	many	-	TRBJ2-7	TGTGCCAGCAGTTGGCAGACCTCCTACGAGCAGTACTTC	CASSWQTSYEQYF
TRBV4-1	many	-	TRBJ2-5	TGCGCCAGCAGCCAAGGGAGACAGCCTAGGGAGACCCAGTACTTC	CASSQGRQPRETQYF
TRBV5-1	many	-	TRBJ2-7	TGCGCCAGCAGCCAGGGACCTCAGTACGAGCAGTACTTC	CASSQGPQYEQYF
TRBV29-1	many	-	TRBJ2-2	TGCAGCGCTTCGGAGGGGATCGGCGGGGAGCTGTTTTTT	CSASEGIGGELFF